This TCR beta chain was captured in a study of T cell changes during pregnancy in multiple sclerosis (dated by TCRdb to about 2019). At the level of the whole study: The study looked at changes in the T cell repertoire across pregnancy in women with multiple sclerosis.

Germline trimming amounts to 7 bases on V and 4 bases on J, with 12 as the count of junction bases outside the gene matches. The CDR3, from cysteine to phenylalanine, totals 14 residues. Only the CDR3 DNA is retained, 42 bases long and in frame from the first base. Taken from the germline V gene, the CDR1 and CDR2 loops are SQVTM and ANQGSEA. Receptor libraries were prepared by the immunoSEQ multiplex PCR assay. TCRdb mirrors the immuneACCESS table, restricted to in-frame sequences. Some clones are absent from its copies; in checked studies, under half trace to an unresolved V gene, and the reason for the others is unknown. The sample contains roughly 75,000 clones, 80% to 95% of them found a single time. In total, the top ten clones hold just under 2% of the sample. This clone was counted only a few times. It lacks a known antigen. No much larger clone exists at a distance of one base, and base qualities are not known.

The sample in question was peripheral blood, obtained in the third trimester of pregnancy. This chain joins TRBV29-1 to TRBJ1-1, and 7 junctional nucleotides match TRBD1. The TCR was taken from a female donor in good health, enrolled as a control in a pregnancy study. The nucleotides are TGCAGCGCCTGGGGTACAGGGGTTCTCACTGAAGCTTTCTTT. This codes for CSAWGTGVLTEAFF.